This T cell receptor (beta chain) was recorded in a study of beta chain features in type 1 diabetes. Expressed TCRB transcripts were sequenced because the isolated RNA had all been reverse transcribed beforehand. TCRdb's copy holds only in-frame clones and misses some; the assay was immunoSEQ multiplex PCR. The sample records roughly 230,000 clones, 9.6% being singletons. Study results and caveats: Healthy donors had naive, central memory and Treg TCRB repertoires that appeared less similar than those seen among patients.

To note about this clone: What it binds is not known.

The receptor comes from a woman between 18 and 29 years old in good health. Sequencing input: naive CD4+ T cells from blood.

CDR3 nucleotide sequence: TGTGCCAGTAGTATGGGAGGGGGGCTACAAGAGACCCAGTACTTC. It yields the protein CASSMGGGLQETQYF. This sequence joins TRBV19 and TRBJ2-5, with D possibly TRBD2 on 7 matching bases. The CDR3 runs 15 residues. CDR1 and CDR2 (germline): LNHDA, SQIVND (reference sequence). V shed 3 bases and J shed 2 bases, with 13 bases lying between them.